This T cell receptor (beta chain) was recorded in a study of regulatory T cells in long-lasting Graves disease. The time point here: newly diagnosed GD, antithyroid drugs for less than 3 months. PBMCs were the source of the RNA used for TCR sequencing. CDR3 regions were amplified by Arm-PCR using iRepertoire HTBI primers to build TCR beta libraries. TCRdb reprocessed the multiplex PCR reads with MiXCR, giving one entry per CDR3 protein. The sample has 350,000 to 550,000 distinct CDR3 sequences, about a sixth seen once. This clonotype was observed a few times. The data were also submitted as part of a second study, on T cells in Graves' hyperthyroidism and ophthalmopathy. That source reports: Patients having uncontrolled infection, another autoimmune disease, pregnancy or lactation were not included. Using the HTBI primer set, a first-round RT-PCR was run on the TCR CDR3.

This sample comprised peripheral blood mononuclear cells (PBMCs), obtained at new diagnosis, from a patient treated with antithyroid drugs. The sequence derives from a woman younger than 30 with Graves disease.

CDR3 loop: CASSVGASAQETQYF. The CDR3 bases are TGTGCCAGCAGCGTAGGGGCTAGCGCTCAAGAGACCCAGTACTTC. The genes are TRBV9 and TRBJ2-5, with D perhaps TRBD2 (6 bases). This CDR3 has 15 amino acids. V was shortened by 0 bases and J by 2 bases, with 11 bases between the two germline ends. The V gene's germline CDR1 is SGDLS and CDR2 YYNGEE. Combining the CDR3 with reference TRBV9 and TRBJ2-5 gives the whole variable domain DSGVTQTPKHLITATGQRVTLRCSPRSGDLSVYWYQQSLDQGLQFLIQYYNGEERAKGNILERFSAQQFPDLHSELNLSSLELGDSALYFCASSVGASAQETQYFGPGTRLLVL.